Listed below are T cell receptor beta chains from one sample, sequenced in a study of regulatory T cells in long-lasting Graves disease. A single record per CDR3 protein comes from TCRdb applying MiXCR to the multiplex PCR reads. The sample includes some 300,000 distinct CDR3 sequences, around 21% of them seen just once. Sequencing used peripheral blood mononuclear cells (PBMCs), obtained when the disease was refractory, from a patient treated with antithyroid drugs. The source of these receptors is a female donor with Graves disease. CDR3s include the opening cysteine and the closing phenylalanine or tryptophan. A clone size is listed for some rows: how often the clone was seen (once, few, many), or a class if it is expanded.

CDR3aa	j_gene	abundance	v_gene
CAWSVGQAYEQYF	TRBJ2-7	-	TRBV30
CASSLAIARDEQYF	TRBJ2-7	many	TRBV7-9
CASSSTPGTAGETQYF	TRBJ2-5	many	TRBV9
CSASWGGNTEAFF	TRBJ1-1	few	TRBV20-1
CASSLRSETQYF	TRBJ2-5	many	TRBV7-2
CSANSPGSNQPQHF	TRBJ1-5	few	TRBV20-1
CSVEGQGALPSGRAAETQYF	TRBJ2-5	many	TRBV29-1
CASSQDWQETQYF	TRBJ2-5	-	TRBV4-2
CAWSVGQSNTGELFF	TRBJ2-2	-	TRBV30
CASSSGQGGSPLHF	TRBJ1-6	many	TRBV7-2
CASSPGANSGNTIYF	TRBJ1-3	-	TRBV18
CASSLDQGAWYEQYF	TRBJ2-7	many	TRBV28
CASSLDLGMNTEAFF	TRBJ1-1	few	TRBV5-5
CASSQTMNEQYF	TRBJ2-7	-	TRBV27
CASSQDPSNQPQHF	TRBJ1-5	many	TRBV3-1
CSAEGATSYNEQFF	TRBJ2-1	few	TRBV20-1
CASSLSWAGNTEAFF	TRBJ1-1	many	TRBV28
CASSFWDRGIGETQYF	TRBJ2-5	many	TRBV7-8
CSVDLVSGRGNIQYF	TRBJ2-4	many	TRBV29-1
CASSPAGLGNQPQHF	TRBJ1-5	-	TRBV7-9
CASSGSLNSRLTSTDTQYF	TRBJ2-3	many	TRBV2
CAWRSGFEKLFF	TRBJ1-4	-	TRBV30
CASSFSPSGSYGYTF	TRBJ1-2	-	TRBV5-1
CSVTSGRDYEQYF	TRBJ2-7	-	TRBV20-1
CSAIAGGQTQYF	TRBJ2-5	many	TRBV20-1
CAWSVWTSGRYNEQFF	TRBJ2-1	-	TRBV30
CASSYGRLQGGQTQYF	TRBJ2-5	many	TRBV6-2/TRBV6-3
CASNWAAYSNQPQHF	TRBJ1-5	few	TRBV12-3/TRBV12-4
CASSLQAGNTEAFF	TRBJ1-1	many	TRBV5-1